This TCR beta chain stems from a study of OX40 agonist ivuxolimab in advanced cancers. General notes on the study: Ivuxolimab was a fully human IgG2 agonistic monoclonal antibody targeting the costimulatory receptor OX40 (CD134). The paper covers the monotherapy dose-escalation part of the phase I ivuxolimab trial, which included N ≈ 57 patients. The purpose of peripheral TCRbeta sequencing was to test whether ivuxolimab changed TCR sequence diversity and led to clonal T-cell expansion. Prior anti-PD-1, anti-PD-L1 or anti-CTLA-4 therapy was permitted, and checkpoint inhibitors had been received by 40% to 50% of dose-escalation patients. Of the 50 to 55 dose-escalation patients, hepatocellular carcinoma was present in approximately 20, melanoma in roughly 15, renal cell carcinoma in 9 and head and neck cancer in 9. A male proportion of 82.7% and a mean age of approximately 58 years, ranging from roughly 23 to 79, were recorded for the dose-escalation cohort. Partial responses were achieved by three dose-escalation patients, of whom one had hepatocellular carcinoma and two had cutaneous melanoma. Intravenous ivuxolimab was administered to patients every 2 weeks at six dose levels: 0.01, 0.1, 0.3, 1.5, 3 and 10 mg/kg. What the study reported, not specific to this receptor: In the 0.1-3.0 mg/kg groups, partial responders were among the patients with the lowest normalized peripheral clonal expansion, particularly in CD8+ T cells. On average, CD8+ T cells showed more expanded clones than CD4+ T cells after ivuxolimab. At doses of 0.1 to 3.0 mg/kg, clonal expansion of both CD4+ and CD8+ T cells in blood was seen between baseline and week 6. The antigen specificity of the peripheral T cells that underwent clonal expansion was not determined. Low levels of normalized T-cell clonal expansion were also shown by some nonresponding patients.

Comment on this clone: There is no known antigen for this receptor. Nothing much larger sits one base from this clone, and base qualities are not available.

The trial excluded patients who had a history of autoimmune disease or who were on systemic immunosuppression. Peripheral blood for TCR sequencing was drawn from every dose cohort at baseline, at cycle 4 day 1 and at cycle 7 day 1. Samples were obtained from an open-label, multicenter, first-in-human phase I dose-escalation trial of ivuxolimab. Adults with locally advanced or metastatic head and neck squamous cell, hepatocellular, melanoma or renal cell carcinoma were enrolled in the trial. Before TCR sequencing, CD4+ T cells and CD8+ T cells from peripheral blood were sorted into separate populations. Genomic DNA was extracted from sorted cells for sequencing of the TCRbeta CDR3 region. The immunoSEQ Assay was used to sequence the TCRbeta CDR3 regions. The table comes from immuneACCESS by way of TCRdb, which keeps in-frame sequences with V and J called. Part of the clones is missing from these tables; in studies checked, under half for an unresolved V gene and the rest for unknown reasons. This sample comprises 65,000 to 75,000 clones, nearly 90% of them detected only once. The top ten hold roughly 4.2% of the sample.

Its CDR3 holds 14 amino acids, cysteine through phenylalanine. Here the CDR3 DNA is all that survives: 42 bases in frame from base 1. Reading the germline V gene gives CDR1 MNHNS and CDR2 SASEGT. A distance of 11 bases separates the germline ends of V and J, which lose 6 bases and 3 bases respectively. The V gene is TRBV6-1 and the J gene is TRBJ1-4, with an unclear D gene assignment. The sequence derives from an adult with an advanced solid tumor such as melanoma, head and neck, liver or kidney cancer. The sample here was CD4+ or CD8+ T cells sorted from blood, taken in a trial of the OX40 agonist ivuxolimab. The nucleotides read TGTGCCAGCAGCCGATACATCTCTAATGAAAAACTGTTTTTT. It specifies CASSRYISNEKLFF.